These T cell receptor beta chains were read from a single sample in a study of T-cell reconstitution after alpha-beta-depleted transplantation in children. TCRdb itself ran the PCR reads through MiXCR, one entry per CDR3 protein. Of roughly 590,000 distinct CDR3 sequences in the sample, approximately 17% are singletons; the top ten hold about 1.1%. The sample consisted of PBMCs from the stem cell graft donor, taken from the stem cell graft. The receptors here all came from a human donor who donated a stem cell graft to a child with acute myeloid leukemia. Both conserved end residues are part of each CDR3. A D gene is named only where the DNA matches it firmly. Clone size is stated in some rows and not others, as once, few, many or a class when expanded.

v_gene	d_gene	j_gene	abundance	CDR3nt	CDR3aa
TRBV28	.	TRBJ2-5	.	TGTGCCAGCAGTGGCCAGACCCAGTACTTC	CASSGQTQYF
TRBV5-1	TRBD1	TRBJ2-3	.	TGCGCCAGCAGCTTGGAGGGGACAGGCCGTGGGGATACGCAGTATTTT	CASSLEGTGRGDTQYF
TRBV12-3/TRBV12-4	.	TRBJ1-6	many	TGTGCCAGCAGTCCCGGACAGCCTAATAATTCACCCCTCCACTTT	CASSPGQPNNSPLHF
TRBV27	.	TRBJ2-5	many	TGTGCCAGCAGCTACAGGTTCCCTGAAGAGACCCAGTACTTC	CASSYRFPEETQYF
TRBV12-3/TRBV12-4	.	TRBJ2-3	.	TGTGCCAGCAGTTGGCGGGCCGAAGATACGCAGTATTTT	CASSWRAEDTQYF
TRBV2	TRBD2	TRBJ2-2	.	TGTGCCAGCACCTCCCGGGGAGGGTTCAACACCGGGGAGCTGTTTTTT	CASTSRGGFNTGELFF
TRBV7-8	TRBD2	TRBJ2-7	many	TGTGCCAGCAGCAAAATTAGCGGGGCGGGAGAGCAGTACTTC	CASSKISGAGEQYF
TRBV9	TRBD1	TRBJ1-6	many	TGTGCCAGCAGCCCCCGACAGGGGCCCAATTCACCCCTCCACTTT	CASSPRQGPNSPLHF
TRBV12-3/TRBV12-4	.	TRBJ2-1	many	TGTGCCAGCAGTTTACCCGGGGGCTACAATGAGCAGTTCTTC	CASSLPGGYNEQFF
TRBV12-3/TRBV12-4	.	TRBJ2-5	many	TGTGCCAGCAGTTTAGGTGGGGGCCTGCAAGAGACCCAGTACTTC	CASSLGGGLQETQYF
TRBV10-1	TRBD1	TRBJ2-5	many	TGCGCCAGCAGTGAGAACAGGGGGAAAGAGACCCAGTACTTC	CASSENRGKETQYF
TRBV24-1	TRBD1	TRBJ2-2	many	TGTGCCACCAGTGATCCCCCCCCGGGACAGGCACCGAACACCGGGGAGCTGTTTTTT	CATSDPPPGQAPNTGELFF
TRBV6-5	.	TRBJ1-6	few	TGTGCCAGCAGTTACAGGGAGAGCTCCTATAATTCACCCCTCCACTTT	CASSYRESSYNSPLHF
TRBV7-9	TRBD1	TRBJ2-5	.	TGTGCCAGCAGCTTTCGTCTGACAGGGGGTATGGAGACCCAGTACTTC	CASSFRLTGGMETQYF
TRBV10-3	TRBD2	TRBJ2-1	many	TGTGCCATCAGTGAGTCTGGCGGGGGGTTATACAATGAGCAGTTCTTC	CAISESGGGLYNEQFF
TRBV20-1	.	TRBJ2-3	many	TGCAGTGCTAAAGTAGAAAAACTTAATTTACGCACAGATACGCAGTATTTT	CSAKVEKLNLRTDTQYF
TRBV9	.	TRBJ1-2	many	TGTGCCAGCGGCAGGACGGACGATAACTATGGCTACACCTTC	CASGRTDDNYGYTF
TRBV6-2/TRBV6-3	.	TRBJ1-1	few	TGTGCCATCCTCACTACTGGGAACACTGAAGCTTTCTTT	CAILTTGNTEAFF
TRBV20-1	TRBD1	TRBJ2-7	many	TGCAGTGCTAGGGACAGGGGGCGATACGAGCAGTACTTC	CSARDRGRYEQYF
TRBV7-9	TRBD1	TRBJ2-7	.	TGTGCCAGCAGCCCACGAGGGACAGAAAACTACGAGCAGTACTTC	CASSPRGTENYEQYF
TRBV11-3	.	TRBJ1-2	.	TGTGCCAGCAGCTTAGACCGGGGGACCTATGGCTACACCTTC	CASSLDRGTYGYTF
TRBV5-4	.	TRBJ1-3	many	TGTGCCAGCAGCTTCGATGCAAACACCATATATTTT	CASSFDANTIYF
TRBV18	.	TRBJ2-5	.	TGTGCCAGCTCACCACTCGATCAGGAGACCCAGTACTTC	CASSPLDQETQYF
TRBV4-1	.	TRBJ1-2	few	TGCGCCAGCAGCCAAGGGACCTCAGGGCCCTATGGCTACACCTTC	CASSQGTSGPYGYTF
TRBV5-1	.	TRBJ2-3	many	TGCGCCAGCAGCCCGGACAACCTCCGCACAGATACGCAGTATTTT	CASSPDNLRTDTQYF
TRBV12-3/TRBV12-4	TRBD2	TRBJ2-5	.	TGTGCCAGCAGCCGCGGGACTAGCGGGGTCCAAGAGACCCAGTACTTC	CASSRGTSGVQETQYF
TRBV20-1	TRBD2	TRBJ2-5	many	TGCAGTGCCCAGAGAACGGGAGGTCACCAAGAGACCCAGTACTTC	CSAQRTGGHQETQYF
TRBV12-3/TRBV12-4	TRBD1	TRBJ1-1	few	TGTGCCAGCAGCAGAATGTCGACAGGGTTGGCTTTCTTT	CASSRMSTGLAFF
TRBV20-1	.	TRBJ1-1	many	TGCAGTGCTAGACCCCAGGCCGACGATTACACTGAAGCTTTCTTT	CSARPQADDYTEAFF
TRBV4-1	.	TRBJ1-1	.	TGCGCCAGCAGCCAAGAGGGAGGGCGGGTCCGGGCTTTCTTT	CASSQEGGRVRAFF
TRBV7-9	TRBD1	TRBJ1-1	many	TGTGCCAGCAGCTTAGGGACAGGTCGTTGGGCTGAAGCTTTCTTT	CASSLGTGRWAEAFF
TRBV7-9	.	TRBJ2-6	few	TGTGCCAGCAGCTTAGATTTGGGAAAGGCCAACGTCCTGACTTTC	CASSLDLGKANVLTF
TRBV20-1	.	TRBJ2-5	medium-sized	TGCAGTGCTAGAGATCATGGGGGGCAAGAGACCCAGTACTTC	CSARDHGGQETQYF
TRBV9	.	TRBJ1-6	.	TGTGCCAGCAGCGTTTCCTCAACGGGGTTCTCACCCCTCCACTTT	CASSVSSTGFSPLHF
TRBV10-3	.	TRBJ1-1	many	TGTGCCATCAGTCAAACAGGGAACACTGAAGCTTTCTTT	CAISQTGNTEAFF
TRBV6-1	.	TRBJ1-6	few	TGTGCCAGCAGTGAAGAGACGGCTCTTTATAATTCACCCCTCCACTTT	CASSEETALYNSPLHF
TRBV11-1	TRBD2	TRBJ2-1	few	TGTGCCAGCAGCCTCGTTCATGTTAGCGGGGGGCCCAACTACAATGAGCAGTTCTTC	CASSLVHVSGGPNYNEQFF
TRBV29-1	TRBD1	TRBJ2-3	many	TGCAGCGTCGCTGATCTTTCGGACAGGGGGGCACCAGATACGCAGTATTTT	CSVADLSDRGAPDTQYF
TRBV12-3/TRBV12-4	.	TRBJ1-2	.	TGTGCCAGCAGTCCCCGTTCCGGGGGCCAGGGCGATGGCTACACCTTC	CASSPRSGGQGDGYTF
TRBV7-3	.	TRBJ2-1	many	TGTGCCAGCAGCGTACTTCCCGGGACCAACAATGAGCAGTTCTTC	CASSVLPGTNNEQFF
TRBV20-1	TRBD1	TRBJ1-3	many	TGCAGTGCTAGGCCTGGGACAGGGGGAAACACCATATATTTT	CSARPGTGGNTIYF
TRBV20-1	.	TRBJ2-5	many	TGCAGTGCTAGAGGAGGAGGGACGGAGACCCAGTACTTC	CSARGGGTETQYF
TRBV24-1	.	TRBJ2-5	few	TGTGCCACCAGTAACACGAATGAGGAGACCCAGTACTTC	CATSNTNEETQYF
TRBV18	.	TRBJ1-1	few	TGTGCCAGCTCACCTCAGGTCAAAATGACTGAAGCTTTCTTT	CASSPQVKMTEAFF
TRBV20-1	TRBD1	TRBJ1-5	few	TGCAGTGCTAGTCTTGACAGGGCTAATCAGCCCCAGCATTTT	CSASLDRANQPQHF
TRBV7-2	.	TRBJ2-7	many	TGTGCCAGCAGCTTTAACTCAGGGGGGGAGCAGTACTTC	CASSFNSGGEQYF
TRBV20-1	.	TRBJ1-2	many	TGCAGTGCTAGCTGGCCCTTTGATGGGGTTGGATATGGCTACACCTTC	CSASWPFDGVGYGYTF
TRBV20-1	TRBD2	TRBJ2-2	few	TGCAGTGCTAGACCTTGGGGAGGGCCCCCGAACACCGGGGAGCTGTTTTTT	CSARPWGGPPNTGELFF
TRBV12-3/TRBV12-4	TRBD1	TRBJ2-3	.	TGTACCTGCAGTCTAACCGGGACAGCCAAACCTAGCACAGATACGCAGTATTTT	CTCSLTGTAKPSTDTQYF
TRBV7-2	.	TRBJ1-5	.	TGTGCCAGCAGCTTAGGACGGACATACAATCAGCCCCAGCATTTT	CASSLGRTYNQPQHF